This T cell receptor beta chain was documented in a study of CD8 T cells in Susac syndrome. CD8+ and CD4+ T cells taken from blood had their TCR beta sequenced. The recently defined diagnostic criteria for definite or probable disease were met by the Susac syndrome patients. The CDR3 consists of 15 residues. Germline V lookup: CDR1 SNHLY, CDR2 FYNNEI. With 4 bases removed from V and 0 bases from J, the gap between germline ends came to 13 bases. A quantity of about 0.5 to 1 ug RNA underwent reverse transcription using random hexamers. MiXCR was run by TCRdb on the immunoSEQ multiplex PCR reads, yielding one entry per CDR3 protein. Among hundreds of thousands of distinct CDR3 sequences, almost 97% were seen once, and the ten largest hold around 0.1%.

The sequenced sample was CD4+ T cells from PBMCs. This receptor was identified in a human donor with Susac syndrome. The rearrangement links TRBV2 to TRBJ2-7; D is unclear. CDR3 residues: CASSVELDPSYEQYF. CDR3 DNA: TGTGCCAGCAGTGTGGAGTTGGATCCCTCCTACGAGCAGTACTTC.